The 17 T cell receptor beta chains listed next were all sequenced from one sample in a study of T cell changes during pregnancy in multiple sclerosis. Repertoires were generated with immunoSEQ multiplex PCR, while TCRdb's copy carries only in-frame clones and drops some. In the table there are fewer than 85,000 clones, 85% to 95% of which are singletons. The specimen was peripheral blood, collected before pregnancy. These receptors all stem from a female donor with multiple sclerosis, enrolled in a pregnancy study.

This clone was recorded once. This chain links TRBV6-1 with TRBJ2-1, with 11 positions matching TRBD2. Trimming removed 3 bases from V and 9 bases from J; junction bases left unmatched: 7. Per the germline V gene, CDR1 is MNHNS and CDR2 is SASEGT. The CDR3 has 15 residues. Written as DNA, the CDR3 is TGTGCCAGCAGTGAGCTAGCGGGAGGAGTGGTTGAGCAGTTCTTC. This sequence encodes CASSELAGGVVEQFF.

The chain has TRBV27 and TRBJ1-1, with TRBD1 identical over 9 bases. The CDR3 sequence is 18 residues long. Trimming removed 6 bases from V and 1 base from J; junction bases left unmatched: 15. Germline V gene sequence: CDR1 MNHEY, CDR2 SMNVEV (reference sequence). The CDR3 nucleotides are TGTGCCAGCAGCCCCCTCACACACAGGGGGCTACCGAACACTGAAGCTTTCTTT. Translating gives CASSPLTHRGLPNTEAFF.

J is TRBJ2-3 and V is TRBV28; 9 nucleotides agree with TRBD2. CDR1 is MDHEN, CDR2 SYDVKM, per germline. The CDR3 loop spans 17 amino acids. V was pared by 5 bases and J by 3 bases, with 12 bases of the junction left unmatched. The CDR3 here is CASSAPFSGRSTDTQYF. The CDR3 DNA reads as TGTGCCAGCAGTGCCCCTTTTAGCGGGAGAAGTACAGATACGCAGTATTTT.

The chain employs TRBV4-1 and TRBJ2-7; the match to TRBD2 covers 12 bases. The germline V gene has CDR1 MGHRA and CDR2 YSYEKL. The CDR3 extends over 15 amino acids. The J segment lost 3 bases and the V segment lost 1 base, leaving 1 base of the junction unmatched. CDR3 sequence: CASSQGLAGVYEQYF. CDR3 sequence (DNA): TGCGCCAGCAGCCAAGGACTAGCGGGAGTCTACGAGCAGTACTTC.

The chain uses TRBV7-6 and TRBJ2-7, with 8 bases fitting TRBD2. V was pared by 3 bases and J by 3 bases, with 7 bases of the junction left unmatched. This CDR3 spans 15 amino acids. Germline V lookup: CDR1 SGHVS, CDR2 FNYEAQ. CDR3 in DNA: TGTGCCAGCAGCTTTTCCCCAGCGGGAGTCTACGAGCAGTACTTC. This translates into CASSFSPAGVYEQYF.

The chain employs TRBV15 and TRBJ1-2; D call uncertain. With 5 bases removed from V and 4 bases from J, the gap between germline ends came to 8 bases. Germline V gene data show CDR1 as LNHNV and CDR2 as YYDKDF (reference sequence). CDR3 length: 12 residues. The CDR3 region has the DNA TGTGCCACCAGCTCAACGGGCTATGGCTACACCTTC. This gives the protein CATSSTGYGYTF.

This chain uses TRBV28 with TRBJ2-3; 8 bases align to TRBD1. Losses at the gene ends were 7 bases for V and 7 bases for J; bases not matched to a gene: 16. The CDR3 sequence is 16 residues long. Germline V gives CDR1 MDHEN, CDR2 SYDVKM. The DNA of the CDR3 is TGTGCCAGCAAACCAGAGACAGGGGCCGGAACAAATACGCAGTATTTT. Translating gives CASKPETGAGTNTQYF.

The rearrangement joins TRBV7-6 to TRBJ2-5, with D possibly matching TRBD1 (5 bases). CDR1 is SGHVS, CDR2 FNYEAQ, per germline. This CDR3 has 14 amino acids. Deletions cut 0 bases from V and 5 bases from J, with 10 bases between. The CDR3 loop reads CASSLAPRVETQYF. In DNA form, the CDR3 reads TGTGCCAGCAGCTTAGCGCCCAGGGTGGAGACCCAGTACTTC.

This chain links TRBV4-2 with TRBJ2-1; 11 nucleotides align to TRBD2. Trimming cost V 2 bases and J 8 bases; bases outside gene matches: 8. This CDR3 is built from 16 residues. Germline V gives CDR1 LGHNA, CDR2 YNFKEQ. The CDR3 sequence is CASSQTIGTSGDEQFF. CDR3 nucleotides: TGTGCCAGCAGCCAAACAATCGGGACTAGCGGCGATGAGCAGTTCTTC.

The CDR3 region has the DNA TGCGCCAGCAGCCAAGATTATGGGGCAGACACCGGGGAGCTGTTTTTT. Its protein is CASSQDYGADTGELFF. The V gene is TRBV4-3, the J gene TRBJ2-2, with D perhaps matching TRBD1 (5 bases). Germline V gene sequence: CDR1 LGHNA, CDR2 YSLEER. With 0 bases removed from V and 3 bases from J, the gap between germline ends came to 11 bases. This CDR3 has 16 amino acids.

The J gene is TRBJ2-2, the V gene TRBV27, with a possible D match to TRBD1 (6 bases). This CDR3 spans 17 amino acids. The V and J ends lost 6 bases and 4 bases respectively, with 21 bases between them. Germline loops: CDR1 MNHEY, CDR2 SMNVEV (reference sequence). Here the CDR3 reads CASSRQHRDVTTGELFF. CDR3 in DNA: TGTGCCAGCAGCCGACAACACAGGGACGTCACCACCGGGGAGCTGTTTTTT.

The chain is built from TRBV25-1 and TRBJ2-3; D is possibly TRBD1 (5 bases). The CDR3 runs 15 residues. V lost 1 base and J 2 bases, leaving 10 bases between the germline ends. The germline V gene has CDR1 MGHDK and CDR2 SYGVNS. The CDR3 region has the DNA TGTGCCAGCAGTGAATCAAAGGGGTACACAGATACGCAGTATTTT. It yields the protein CASSESKGYTDTQYF.

V is TRBV5-1 and J is TRBJ1-2, with 11 bases that match TRBD1. Germline CDR1 and CDR2: SGHRS and YFSETQ. This CDR3 spans 14 amino acids. The trim removed 2 bases at V and 7 bases at J, leaving 4 bases unmatched. CDR3 in amino acids: CASSLGQGAFGYTF. The CDR3 DNA reads as TGCGCCAGCAGCTTAGGACAGGGGGCTTTTGGCTACACCTTC.

The count of this clone is one. This chain links TRBV5-4 with TRBJ2-2, with 12 bases lining up with TRBD2. Trimming took 4 bases from V and 4 from J; bases not matched to a gene: 8. The V gene's germline CDR1 is SGHNT and CDR2 YYREEE (reference sequence). The CDR3 runs to 17 residues. The CDR3 reads CASSDGGLAGGTGELFF. The CDR3 coding sequence is TGTGCCAGCAGCGACGGGGGACTAGCGGGTGGCACCGGGGAGCTGTTTTTT. Variable domain in full (rest from reference TRBV5-4 and TRBJ2-2): ETGVTQSPTHLIKTRGQQVTLRCSSQSGHNTVSWYQQALGQGPQFIFQYYREEENGRGNFPPRFSGLQFPNYSSELNVNALELDDSALYLCASSDGGLAGGTGELFFGEGSRLTVL.

The chain carries TRBV6-5 and TRBJ2-7; possibly TRBD1 for D (5 bases). The CDR3 is 14 amino acids. V lost 7 bases to trimming and J lost 2 bases, with 15 bases between them. Per the germline V gene, CDR1 is MNHEY and CDR2 is SVGAGI. CDR3 loop: CASTKQAQTYEQYF. CDR3 sequence (DNA): TGTGCCAGCACTAAACAGGCCCAAACCTACGAGCAGTACTTC.

The chain recombines TRBV5-6 with TRBJ1-2; no definite D call. CDR1 is SGHDT, CDR2 YYEEEE, per germline. Trimming shortened V by 5 bases and J by 0 bases, and 11 bases separated the two germline ends. The CDR3 length is 14 residues. The CDR3 is CASRRYSANYGYTF. The CDR3 DNA follows: TGTGCCAGCAGACGTTACTCCGCTAACTATGGCTACACCTTC.

Details on this clone: One end of the junction is discordant with germline, which a read error may explain. This chain links TRBV4-3 with TRBJ2-7, with 7 bases aligning to TRBD1. The CDR3 totals 16 residues. CDR1 is LGHNA and CDR2 is YSLEER in the germline V gene. The CDR3, as DNA: TGCGCCAGCAGCCAAGATCCGTGGACAGGTTTTTACGGGCAGTACTTC. Translation gives CASSQDPWTGFYGQYF.